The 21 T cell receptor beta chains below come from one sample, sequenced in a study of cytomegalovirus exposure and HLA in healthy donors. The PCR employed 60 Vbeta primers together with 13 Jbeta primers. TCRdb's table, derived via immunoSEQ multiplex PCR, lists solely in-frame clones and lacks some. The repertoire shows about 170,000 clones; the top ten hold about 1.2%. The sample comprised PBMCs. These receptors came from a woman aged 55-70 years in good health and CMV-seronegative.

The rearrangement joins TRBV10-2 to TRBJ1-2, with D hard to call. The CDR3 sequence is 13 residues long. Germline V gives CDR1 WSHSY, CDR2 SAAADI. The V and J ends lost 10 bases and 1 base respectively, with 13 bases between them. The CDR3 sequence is CAIGSSDNYGYTF. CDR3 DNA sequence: TGCGCCATCGGGTCGTCGGATAACTATGGCTACACCTTC.

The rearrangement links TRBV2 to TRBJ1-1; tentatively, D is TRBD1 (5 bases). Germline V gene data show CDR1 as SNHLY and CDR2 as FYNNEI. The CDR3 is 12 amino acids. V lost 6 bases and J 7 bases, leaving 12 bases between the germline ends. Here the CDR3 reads CASSVGQGEAFF. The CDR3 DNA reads TGTGCCAGCAGCGTTGGACAAGGTGAAGCTTTCTTT.

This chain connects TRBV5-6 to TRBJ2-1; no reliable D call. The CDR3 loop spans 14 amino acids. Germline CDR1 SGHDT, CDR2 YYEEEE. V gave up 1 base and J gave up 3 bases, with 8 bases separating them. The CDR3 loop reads CASSLRYFYNEQFF. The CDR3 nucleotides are TGTGCCAGCAGCTTGCGGTACTTCTACAATGAGCAGTTCTTC. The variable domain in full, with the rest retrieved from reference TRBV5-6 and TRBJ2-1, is DAGVTQSPTHLIKTRGQQVTLRCSPKSGHDTVSWYQQALGQGPQFIFQYYEEEERQRGNFPDRFSGHQFPNYSSELNVNALLLGDSALYLCASSLRYFYNEQFFGPGTRLTVL.

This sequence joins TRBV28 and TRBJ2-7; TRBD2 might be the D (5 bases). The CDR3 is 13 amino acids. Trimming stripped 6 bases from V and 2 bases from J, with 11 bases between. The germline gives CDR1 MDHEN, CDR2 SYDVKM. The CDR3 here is CASRLMEAYEQYF. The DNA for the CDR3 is TGTGCCAGCAGGTTGATGGAGGCCTACGAGCAGTACTTC.

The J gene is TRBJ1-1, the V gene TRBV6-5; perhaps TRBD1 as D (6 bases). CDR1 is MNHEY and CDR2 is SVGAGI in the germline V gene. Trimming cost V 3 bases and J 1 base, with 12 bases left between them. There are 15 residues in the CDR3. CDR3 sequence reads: CASSYTTTGNTEAFF. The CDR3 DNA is TGTGCCAGCAGTTATACAACGACAGGGAACACTGAAGCTTTCTTT.

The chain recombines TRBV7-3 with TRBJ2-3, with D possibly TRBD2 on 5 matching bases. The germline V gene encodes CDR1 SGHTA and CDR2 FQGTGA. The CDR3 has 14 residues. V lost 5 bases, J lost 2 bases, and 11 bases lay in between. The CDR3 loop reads CASSRSGLTDTQYF. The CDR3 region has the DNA TGTGCCAGCAGCCGAAGCGGTCTCACAGATACGCAGTATTTT.

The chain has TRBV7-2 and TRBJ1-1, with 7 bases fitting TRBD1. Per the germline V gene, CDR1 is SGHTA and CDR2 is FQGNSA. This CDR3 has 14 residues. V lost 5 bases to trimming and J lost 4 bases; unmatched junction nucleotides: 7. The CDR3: CASSLTGAATEAFF. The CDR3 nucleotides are TGTGCCAGCAGCCTCACAGGGGCGGCCACTGAAGCTTTCTTT.

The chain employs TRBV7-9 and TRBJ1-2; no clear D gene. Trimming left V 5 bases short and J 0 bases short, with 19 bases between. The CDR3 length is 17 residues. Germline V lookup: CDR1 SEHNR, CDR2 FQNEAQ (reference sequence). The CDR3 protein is CASSPPSRTVANYGYTF. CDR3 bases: TGTGCCAGCAGCCCCCCTAGCAGGACGGTAGCTAACTATGGCTACACCTTC.

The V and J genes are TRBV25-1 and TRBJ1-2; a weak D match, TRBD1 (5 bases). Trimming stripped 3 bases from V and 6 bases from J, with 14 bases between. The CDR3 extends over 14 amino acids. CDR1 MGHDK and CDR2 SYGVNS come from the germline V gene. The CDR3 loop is CASSENWGGDGYTF. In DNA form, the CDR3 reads TGTGCCAGCAGTGAGAACTGGGGAGGGGATGGCTACACCTTC.

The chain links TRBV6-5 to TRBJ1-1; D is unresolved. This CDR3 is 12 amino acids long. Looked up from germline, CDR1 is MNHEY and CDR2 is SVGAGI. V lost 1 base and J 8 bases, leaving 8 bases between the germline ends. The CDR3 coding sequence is TGTGCCAGCAGTTACTTACGGGGAGAAGCTTTCTTT. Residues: CASSYLRGEAFF.

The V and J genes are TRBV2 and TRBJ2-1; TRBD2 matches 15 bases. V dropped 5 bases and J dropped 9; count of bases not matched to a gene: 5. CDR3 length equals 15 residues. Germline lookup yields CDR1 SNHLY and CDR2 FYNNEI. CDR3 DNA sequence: TGTGCCAGCAGTCTTGGACTAGCGGGGGGGCTTGAGCAGTTCTTC. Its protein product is CASSLGLAGGLEQFF.

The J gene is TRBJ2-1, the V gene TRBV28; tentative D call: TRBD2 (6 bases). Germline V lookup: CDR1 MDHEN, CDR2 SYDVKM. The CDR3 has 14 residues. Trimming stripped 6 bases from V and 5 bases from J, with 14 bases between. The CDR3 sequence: CASRAGLSDNEQFF. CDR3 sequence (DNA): TGTGCCAGCAGGGCGGGACTGAGTGACAATGAGCAGTTCTTC.

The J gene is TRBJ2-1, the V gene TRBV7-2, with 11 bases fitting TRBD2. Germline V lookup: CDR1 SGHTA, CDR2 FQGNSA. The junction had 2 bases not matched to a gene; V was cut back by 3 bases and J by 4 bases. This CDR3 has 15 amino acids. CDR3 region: CASSFIAGGYNEQFF. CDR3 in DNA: TGTGCCAGCAGCTTCATAGCGGGAGGGTACAATGAGCAGTTCTTC. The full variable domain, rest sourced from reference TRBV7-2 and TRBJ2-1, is GAGVSQSPSNKVTEKGKDVELRCDPISGHTALYWYRQSLGQGLEFLIYFQGNSAPDKSGLPSDRFSAERTGGSVSTLTIQRTQQEDSAVYLCASSFIAGGYNEQFFGPGTRLTVL.

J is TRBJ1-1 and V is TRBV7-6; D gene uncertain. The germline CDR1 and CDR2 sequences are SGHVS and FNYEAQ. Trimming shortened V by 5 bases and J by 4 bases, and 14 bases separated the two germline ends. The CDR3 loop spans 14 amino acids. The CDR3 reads CASSPQEGGTEAFF. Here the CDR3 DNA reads TGTGCCAGCAGCCCCCAGGAGGGTGGCACTGAAGCTTTCTTT.

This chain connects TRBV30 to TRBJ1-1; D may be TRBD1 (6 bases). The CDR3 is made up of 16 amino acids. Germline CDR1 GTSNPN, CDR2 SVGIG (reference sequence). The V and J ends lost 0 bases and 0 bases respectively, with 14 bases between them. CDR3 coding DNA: TGTGCCTGGAGTGTACCCAGGGGATTCATGAACACTGAAGCTTTCTTT. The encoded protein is CAWSVPRGFMNTEAFF.

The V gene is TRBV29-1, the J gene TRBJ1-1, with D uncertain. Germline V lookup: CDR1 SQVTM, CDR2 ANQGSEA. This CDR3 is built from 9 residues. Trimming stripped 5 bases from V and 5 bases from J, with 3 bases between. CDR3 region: CSVSTEAFF. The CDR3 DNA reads TGCAGCGTTTCGACTGAAGCTTTCTTT.

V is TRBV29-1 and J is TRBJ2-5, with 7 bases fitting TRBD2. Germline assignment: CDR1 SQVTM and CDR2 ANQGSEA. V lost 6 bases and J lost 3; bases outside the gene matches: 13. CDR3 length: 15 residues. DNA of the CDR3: TGCAGCGTGGCCGGCGGGACTATTGTTGAAGAGACCCAGTACTTC. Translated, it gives CSVAGGTIVEETQYF. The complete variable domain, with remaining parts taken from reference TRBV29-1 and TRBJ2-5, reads SAVISQKPSRDICQRGTSLTIQCQVDSQVTMMFWYRQQPGQSLTLIATANQGSEATYESGFVIDKFPISRPNLTFSTLTVSNMSPEDSSIYLCSVAGGTIVEETQYFGPGTRLLVL.

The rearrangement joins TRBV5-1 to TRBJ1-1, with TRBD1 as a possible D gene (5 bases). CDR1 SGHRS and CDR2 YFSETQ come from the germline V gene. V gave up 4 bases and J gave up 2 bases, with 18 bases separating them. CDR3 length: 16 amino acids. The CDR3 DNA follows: TGCGCCAGCAGCCGACAGATCCAGGTCCCAAACACTGAAGCTTTCTTT. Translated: CASSRQIQVPNTEAFF.

The CDR3 coding sequence is TGTGCCAGTAGTTCTCGTTTGGGGCGGGACCGCCAAGAGACCCAGTACTTC. Translating it yields CASSSRLGRDRQETQYF. The genes are TRBV19 and TRBJ2-5, with D possibly being TRBD2 (6 bases). The V end lost 5 bases, the J end lost 1 base, and 20 bases lay between the germline ends. The CDR3 extends over 17 amino acids. CDR1 is LNHDA, CDR2 SQIVND, per germline (reference sequence).

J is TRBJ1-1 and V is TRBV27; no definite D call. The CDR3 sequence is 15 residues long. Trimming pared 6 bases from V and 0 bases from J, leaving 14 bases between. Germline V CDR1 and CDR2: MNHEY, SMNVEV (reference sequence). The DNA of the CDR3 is TGTGCCAGCAGATCCCCGGGGAGCTTGAACACTGAAGCTTTCTTT. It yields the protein CASRSPGSLNTEAFF.

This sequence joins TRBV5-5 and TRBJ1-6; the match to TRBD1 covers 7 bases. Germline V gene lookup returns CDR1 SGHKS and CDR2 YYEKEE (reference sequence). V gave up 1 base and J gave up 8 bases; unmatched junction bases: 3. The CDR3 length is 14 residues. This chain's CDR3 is CASSLRQGYSPLHF. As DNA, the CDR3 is TGTGCCAGCAGCTTGAGACAGGGATATTCACCCCTCCACTTT.